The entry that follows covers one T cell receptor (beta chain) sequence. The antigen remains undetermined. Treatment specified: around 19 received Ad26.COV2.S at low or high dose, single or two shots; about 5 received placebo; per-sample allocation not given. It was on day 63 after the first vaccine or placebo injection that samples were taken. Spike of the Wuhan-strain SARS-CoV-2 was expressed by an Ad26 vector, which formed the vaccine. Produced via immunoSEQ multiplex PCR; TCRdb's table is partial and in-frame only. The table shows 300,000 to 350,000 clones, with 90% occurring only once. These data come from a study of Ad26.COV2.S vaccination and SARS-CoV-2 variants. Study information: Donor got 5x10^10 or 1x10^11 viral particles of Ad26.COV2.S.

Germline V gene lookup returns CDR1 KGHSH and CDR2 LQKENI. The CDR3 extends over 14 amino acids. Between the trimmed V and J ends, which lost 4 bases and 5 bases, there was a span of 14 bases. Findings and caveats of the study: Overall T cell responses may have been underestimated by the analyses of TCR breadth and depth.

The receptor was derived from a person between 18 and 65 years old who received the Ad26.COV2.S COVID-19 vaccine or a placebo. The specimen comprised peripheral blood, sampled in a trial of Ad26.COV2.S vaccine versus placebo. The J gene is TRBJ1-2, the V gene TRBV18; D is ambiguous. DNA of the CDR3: TGTGCCAGCTCACGGCGGGAGGCCCCGTATGGCTACACCTTC. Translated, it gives CASSRREAPYGYTF.